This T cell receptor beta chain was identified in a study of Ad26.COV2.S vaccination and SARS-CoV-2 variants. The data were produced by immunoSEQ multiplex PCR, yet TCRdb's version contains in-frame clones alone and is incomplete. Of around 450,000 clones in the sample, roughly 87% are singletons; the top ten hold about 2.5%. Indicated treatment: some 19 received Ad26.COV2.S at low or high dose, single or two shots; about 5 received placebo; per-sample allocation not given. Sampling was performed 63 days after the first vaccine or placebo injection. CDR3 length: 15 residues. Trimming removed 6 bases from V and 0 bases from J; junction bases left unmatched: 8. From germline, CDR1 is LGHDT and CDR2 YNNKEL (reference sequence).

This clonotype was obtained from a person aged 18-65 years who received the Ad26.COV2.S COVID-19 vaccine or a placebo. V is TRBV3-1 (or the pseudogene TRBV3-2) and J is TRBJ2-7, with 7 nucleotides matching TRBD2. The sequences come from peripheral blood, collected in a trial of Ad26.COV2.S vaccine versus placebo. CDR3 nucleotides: TGTGCCAGCAGTCTGGGGGGGTGGACCTCCTACGAGCAGTACTTC. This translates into CASSLGGWTSYEQYF.